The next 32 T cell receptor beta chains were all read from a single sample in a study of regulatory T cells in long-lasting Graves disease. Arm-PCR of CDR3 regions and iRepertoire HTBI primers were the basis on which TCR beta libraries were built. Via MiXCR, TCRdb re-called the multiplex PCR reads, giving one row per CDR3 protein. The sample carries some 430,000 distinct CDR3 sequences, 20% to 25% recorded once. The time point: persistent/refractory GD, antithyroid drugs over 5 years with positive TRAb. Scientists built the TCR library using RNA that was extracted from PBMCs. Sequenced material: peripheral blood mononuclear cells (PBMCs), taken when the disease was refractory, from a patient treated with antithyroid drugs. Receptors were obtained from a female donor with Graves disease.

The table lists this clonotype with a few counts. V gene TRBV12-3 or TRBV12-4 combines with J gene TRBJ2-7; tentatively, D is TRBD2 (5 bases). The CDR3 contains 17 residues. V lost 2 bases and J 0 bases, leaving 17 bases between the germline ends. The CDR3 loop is CASSLRVTGKTSYEQYF. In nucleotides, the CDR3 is TGTGCCAGCAGTTTAAGGGTCACGGGAAAAACCTCCTACGAGCAGTACTTC.

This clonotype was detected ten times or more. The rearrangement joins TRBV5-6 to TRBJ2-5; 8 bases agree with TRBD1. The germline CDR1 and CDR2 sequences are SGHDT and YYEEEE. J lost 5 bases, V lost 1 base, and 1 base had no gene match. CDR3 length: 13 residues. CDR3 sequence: CASSLRTGETQYF. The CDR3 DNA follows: TGTGCCAGCAGCTTGCGGACAGGGGAGACCCAGTACTTC.

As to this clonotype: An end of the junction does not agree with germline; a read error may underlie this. CDR3 bases: TGTGCCAGTAGCTTAGGAGGGTCGGGCTACGAGCAGTACTTC. It codes for CASSLGGSGYEQYF. The chain couples TRBV7-9 to TRBJ2-7, with a possible D match to TRBD2 (6 bases). Germline V gene sequence: CDR1 SEHNR, CDR2 FQNEAQ (reference sequence). This CDR3 contains 14 residues.

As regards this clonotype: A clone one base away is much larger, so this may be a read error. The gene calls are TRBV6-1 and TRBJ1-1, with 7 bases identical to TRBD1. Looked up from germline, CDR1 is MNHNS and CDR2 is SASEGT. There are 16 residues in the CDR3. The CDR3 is CAISDGQAFMNTEAFF. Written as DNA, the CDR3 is TGTGCCATCAGTGACGGACAGGCCTTTATGAACACTGAAGCTTTCTTT.

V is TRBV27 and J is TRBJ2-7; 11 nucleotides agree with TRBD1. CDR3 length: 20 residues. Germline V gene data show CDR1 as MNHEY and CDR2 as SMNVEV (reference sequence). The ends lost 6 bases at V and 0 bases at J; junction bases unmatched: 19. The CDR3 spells CASSQTLGQGDRSSSYEQYF. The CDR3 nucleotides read TGTGCCAGCAGCCAGACCCTGGGACAGGGGGACAGGAGTAGCTCCTACGAGCAGTACTTC.

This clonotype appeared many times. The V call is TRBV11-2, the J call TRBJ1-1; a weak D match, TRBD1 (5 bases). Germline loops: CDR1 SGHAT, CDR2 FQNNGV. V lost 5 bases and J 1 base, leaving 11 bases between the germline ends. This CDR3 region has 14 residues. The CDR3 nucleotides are TGTGCCAGCAGCGCGGGACCGGCGAACACTGAAGCTTTCTTT. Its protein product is CASSAGPANTEAFF. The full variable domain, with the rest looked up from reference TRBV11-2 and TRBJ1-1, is EAGVAQSPRYKIIEKRQSVAFWCNPISGHATLYWYQQILGQGPKLLIQFQNNGVVDDSQLPKDRFSAERLKGVDSTLKIQPAKLEDSAVYLCASSAGPANTEAFFGQGTRLTVV.

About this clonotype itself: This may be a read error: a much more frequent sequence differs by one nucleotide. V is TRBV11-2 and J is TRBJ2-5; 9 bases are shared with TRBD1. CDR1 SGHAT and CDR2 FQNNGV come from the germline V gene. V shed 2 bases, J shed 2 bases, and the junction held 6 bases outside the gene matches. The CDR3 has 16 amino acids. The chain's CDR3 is CASSLRDRDNQETQYF. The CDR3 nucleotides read TGTGCCAGCAGCTTAAGGGACAGGGATAATCAAGAGACCCAGTACTTC.

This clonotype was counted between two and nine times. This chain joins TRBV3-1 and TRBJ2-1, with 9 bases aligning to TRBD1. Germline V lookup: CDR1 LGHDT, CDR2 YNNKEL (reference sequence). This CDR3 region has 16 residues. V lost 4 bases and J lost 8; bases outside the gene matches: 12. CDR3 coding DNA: TGTGCCAGCAGCCGCACGGACAGGGGTGGATGGTATGAGCAGTTCTTC. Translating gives CASSRTDRGGWYEQFF.

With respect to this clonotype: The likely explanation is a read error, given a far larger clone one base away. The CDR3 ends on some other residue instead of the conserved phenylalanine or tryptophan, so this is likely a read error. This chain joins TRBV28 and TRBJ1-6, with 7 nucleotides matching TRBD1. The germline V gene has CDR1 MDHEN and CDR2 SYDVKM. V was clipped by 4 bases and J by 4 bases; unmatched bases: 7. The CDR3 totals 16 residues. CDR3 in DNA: TGTGCCAGCAGTTGGGAGGGGGCCTCTTATAATTCACCCCTCCACTCT. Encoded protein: CASSWEGASYNSPLHS.

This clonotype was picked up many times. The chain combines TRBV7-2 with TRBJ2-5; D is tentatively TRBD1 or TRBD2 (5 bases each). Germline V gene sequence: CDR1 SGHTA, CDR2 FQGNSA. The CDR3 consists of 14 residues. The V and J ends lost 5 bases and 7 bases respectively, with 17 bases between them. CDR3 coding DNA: TGTGCCAGCAGCCGAGGGACGAGCGGAGGGACCCAGTACTTC. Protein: CASSRGTSGGTQYF.

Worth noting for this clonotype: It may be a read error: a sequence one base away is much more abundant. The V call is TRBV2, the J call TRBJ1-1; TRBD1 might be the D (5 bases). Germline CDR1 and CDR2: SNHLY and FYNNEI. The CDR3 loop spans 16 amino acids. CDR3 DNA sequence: TGTGCCAGCAGTGAGGGACCAAAAGTGGTTAACACTGAAGCTTCCTTT. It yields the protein CASSEGPKVVNTEASF.

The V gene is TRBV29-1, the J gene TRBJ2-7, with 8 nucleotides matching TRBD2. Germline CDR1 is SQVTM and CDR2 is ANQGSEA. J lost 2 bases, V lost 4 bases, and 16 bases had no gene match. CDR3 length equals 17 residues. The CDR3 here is CSVGPGISGASTYEQYF. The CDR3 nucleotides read TGCAGCGTTGGACCGGGGATTAGCGGGGCCTCTACCTACGAGCAGTACTTC.

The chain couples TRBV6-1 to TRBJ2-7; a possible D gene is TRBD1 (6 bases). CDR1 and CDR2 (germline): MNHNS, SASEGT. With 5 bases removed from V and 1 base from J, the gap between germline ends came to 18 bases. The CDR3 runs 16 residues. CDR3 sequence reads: CASSRLRTEGSYEQYF. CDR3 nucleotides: TGTGCCAGCAGTCGCCTGCGGACAGAAGGGTCCTACGAGCAGTACTTC.

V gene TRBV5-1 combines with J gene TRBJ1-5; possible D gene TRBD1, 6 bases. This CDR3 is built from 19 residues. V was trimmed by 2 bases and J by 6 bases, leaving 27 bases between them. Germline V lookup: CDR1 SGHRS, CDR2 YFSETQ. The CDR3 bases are TGCGCCAGCAGCTTTTTGAATAATTCGCGGGGGACAAGGATTCAGCCCCAGCATTTT. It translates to CASSFLNNSRGTRIQPQHF.

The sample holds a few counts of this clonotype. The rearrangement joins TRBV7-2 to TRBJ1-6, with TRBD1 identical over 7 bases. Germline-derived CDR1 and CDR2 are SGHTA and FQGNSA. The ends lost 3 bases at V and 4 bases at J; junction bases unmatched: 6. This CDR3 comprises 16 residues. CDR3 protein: CASSFFPGQYNSPLHF. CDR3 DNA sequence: TGTGCCAGCAGCTTCTTTCCGGGACAGTATAATTCACCCCTCCACTTT.

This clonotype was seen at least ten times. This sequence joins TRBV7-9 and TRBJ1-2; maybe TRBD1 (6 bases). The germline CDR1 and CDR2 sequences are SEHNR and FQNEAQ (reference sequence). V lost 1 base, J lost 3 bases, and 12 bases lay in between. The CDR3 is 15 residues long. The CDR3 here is CASSLDTGKYYGYTF. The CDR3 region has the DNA TGTGCCAGCAGCTTAGACACAGGGAAATACTATGGCTACACCTTC.

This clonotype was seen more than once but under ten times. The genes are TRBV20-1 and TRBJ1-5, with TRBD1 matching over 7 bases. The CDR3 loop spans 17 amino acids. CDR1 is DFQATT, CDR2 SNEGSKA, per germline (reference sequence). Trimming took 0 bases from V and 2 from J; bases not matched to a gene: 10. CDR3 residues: CSARDAVGQVGNQPQHF. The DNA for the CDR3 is TGCAGTGCTAGAGATGCCGTCGGACAGGTTGGCAATCAGCCCCAGCATTTT.

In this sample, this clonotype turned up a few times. The CDR3 is CASSQNTGTEAFF. The CDR3 region has the DNA TGTGCCAGTAGCCAGAATACAGGAACTGAAGCTTTCTTT. The V gene is TRBV19, the J gene TRBJ1-1; maybe TRBD1 (5 bases). Trimming took 6 bases from V and 5 from J, leaving 13 bases between them. The CDR3 length is 13 residues. Germline V gene lookup returns CDR1 LNHDA and CDR2 SQIVND (reference sequence).

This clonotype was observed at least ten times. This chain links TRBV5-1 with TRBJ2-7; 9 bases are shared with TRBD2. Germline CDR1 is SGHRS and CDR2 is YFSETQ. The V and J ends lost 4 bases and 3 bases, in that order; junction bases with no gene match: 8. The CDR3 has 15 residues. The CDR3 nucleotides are TGCGCCAGCAGCCATGCACTAGCGGGTAACTACGAGCAGTACTTC. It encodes CASSHALAGNYEQYF.

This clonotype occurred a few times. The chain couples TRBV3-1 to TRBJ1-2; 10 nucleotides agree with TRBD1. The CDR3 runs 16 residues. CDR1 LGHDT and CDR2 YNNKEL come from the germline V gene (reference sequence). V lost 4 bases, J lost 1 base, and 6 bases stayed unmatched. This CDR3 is CASSLAGQGHNYGYTF. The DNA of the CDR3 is TGTGCCAGCAGCCTGGCGGGACAGGGGCATAACTATGGCTACACCTTC. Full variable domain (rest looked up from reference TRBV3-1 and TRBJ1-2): DTAVSQTPKYLVTQMGNDKSIKCEQNLGHDTMYWYKQDSKKFLKIMFSYNNKELIINETVPNRFSPKSPDKAHLNLHINSLELGDSAVYFCASSLAGQGHNYGYTFGSGTRLTVV.

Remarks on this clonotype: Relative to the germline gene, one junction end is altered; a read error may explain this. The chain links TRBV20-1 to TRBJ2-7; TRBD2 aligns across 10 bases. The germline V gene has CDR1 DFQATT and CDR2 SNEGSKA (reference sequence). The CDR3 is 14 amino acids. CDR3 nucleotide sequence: TGCAGTGCCAGAGCCGGGACTAGCGCTATCGAGCAGTACTTC. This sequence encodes CSARAGTSAIEQYF.

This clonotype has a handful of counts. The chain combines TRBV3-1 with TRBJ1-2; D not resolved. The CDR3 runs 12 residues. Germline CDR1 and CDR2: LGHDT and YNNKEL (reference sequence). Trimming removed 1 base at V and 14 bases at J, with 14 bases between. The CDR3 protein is CASSQGGSLGTF. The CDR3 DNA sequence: TGTGCCAGCAGCCAAGGAGGGTCATTGGGGACCTTC.

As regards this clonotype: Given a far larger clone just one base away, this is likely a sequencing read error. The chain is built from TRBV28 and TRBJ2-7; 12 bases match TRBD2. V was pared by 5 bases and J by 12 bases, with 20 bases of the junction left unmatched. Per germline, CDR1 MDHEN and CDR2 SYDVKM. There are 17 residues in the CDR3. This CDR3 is CASSPPFRTSGEETRYF. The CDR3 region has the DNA TGTGCCAGCAGTCCCCCCTTTCGGACTAGCGGGGAAGAGACCCGGTACTTC.

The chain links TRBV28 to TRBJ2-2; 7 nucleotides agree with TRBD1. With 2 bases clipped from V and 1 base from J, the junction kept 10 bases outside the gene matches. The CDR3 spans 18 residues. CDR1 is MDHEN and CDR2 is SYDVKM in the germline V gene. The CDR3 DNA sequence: TGTGCCAGCAGTTTAGAAAGGGGGCCCTTAAAGAACACCGGGGAGCTGTTTTTT. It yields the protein CASSLERGPLKNTGELFF.

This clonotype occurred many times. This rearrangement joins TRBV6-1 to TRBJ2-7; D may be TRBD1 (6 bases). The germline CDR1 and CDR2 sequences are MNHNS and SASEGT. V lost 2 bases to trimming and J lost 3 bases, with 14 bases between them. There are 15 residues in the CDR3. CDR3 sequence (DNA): TGTGCCAGCAGTGAATTCAGGGGATTCGGCTACGAGCAGTACTTC. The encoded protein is CASSEFRGFGYEQYF.

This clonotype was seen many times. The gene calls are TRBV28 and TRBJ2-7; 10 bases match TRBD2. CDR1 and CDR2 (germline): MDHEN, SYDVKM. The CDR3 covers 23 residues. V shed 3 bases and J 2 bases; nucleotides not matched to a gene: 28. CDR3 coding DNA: TGTGCCAGCAGTTTTGATCCCCTAGGCCAGGGGCGGCTAGCGGGAGAATCAGCCTACGAGCAGTACTTC. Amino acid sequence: CASSFDPLGQGRLAGESAYEQYF.

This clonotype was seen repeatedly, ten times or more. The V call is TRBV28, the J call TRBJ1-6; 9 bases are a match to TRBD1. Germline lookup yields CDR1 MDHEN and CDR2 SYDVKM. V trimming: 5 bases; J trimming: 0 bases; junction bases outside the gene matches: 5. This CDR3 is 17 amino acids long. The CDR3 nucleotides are TGTGCCAGCAGTATGGGACAGGGAAGCTCCTATAATTCACCCCTCCACTTT. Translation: CASSMGQGSSYNSPLHF.

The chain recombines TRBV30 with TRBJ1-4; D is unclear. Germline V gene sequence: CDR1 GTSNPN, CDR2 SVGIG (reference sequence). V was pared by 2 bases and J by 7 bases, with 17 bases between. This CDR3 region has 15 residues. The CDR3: CAWSPGPTWGEKLFF. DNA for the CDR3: TGTGCCTGGAGTCCTGGACCCACTTGGGGTGAAAAACTGTTTTTT. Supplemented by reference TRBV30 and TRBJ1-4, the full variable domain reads SQTIHQWPATLVQPVGSPLSLECTVEGTSNPNLYWYRQAAGRGLQLLFYSVGIGQISSEVPQNLSASRPQDRQFILSSKKLLLSDSGFYLCAWSPGPTWGEKLFFGSGTQLSVL.

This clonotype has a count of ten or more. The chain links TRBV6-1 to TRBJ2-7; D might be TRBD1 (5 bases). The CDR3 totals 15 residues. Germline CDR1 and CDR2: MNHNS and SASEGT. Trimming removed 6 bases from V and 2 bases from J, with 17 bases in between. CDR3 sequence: CASRNRKKGAYEQYF. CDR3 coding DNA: TGTGCCAGCAGGAACAGGAAAAAGGGCGCCTACGAGCAGTACTTC.

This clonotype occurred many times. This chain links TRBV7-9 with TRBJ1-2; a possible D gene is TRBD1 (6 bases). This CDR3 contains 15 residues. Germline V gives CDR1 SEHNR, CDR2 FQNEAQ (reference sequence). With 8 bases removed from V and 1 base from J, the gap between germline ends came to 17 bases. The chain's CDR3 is CASRPPTGLNYGYTF. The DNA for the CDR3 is TGTGCCAGCCGTCCCCCGACAGGCCTTAACTATGGCTACACCTTC.

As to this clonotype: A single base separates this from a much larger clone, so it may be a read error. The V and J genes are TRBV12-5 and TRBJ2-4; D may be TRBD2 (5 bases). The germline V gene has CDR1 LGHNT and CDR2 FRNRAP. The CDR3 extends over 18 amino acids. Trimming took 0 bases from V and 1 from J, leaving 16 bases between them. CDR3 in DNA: TGTGCTAGTGGTTTGGTATATTGGGAGACGCGTGCCAAAAACATTCAGTACTTC. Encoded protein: CASGLVYWETRAKNIQYF.

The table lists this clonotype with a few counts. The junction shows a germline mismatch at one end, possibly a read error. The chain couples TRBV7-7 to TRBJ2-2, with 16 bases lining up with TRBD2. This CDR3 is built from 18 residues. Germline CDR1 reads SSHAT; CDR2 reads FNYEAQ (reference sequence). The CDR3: CASSSGTSGRDWTGELFF. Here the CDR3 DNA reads TGTGCTAGCAGCTCCGGGACTAGCGGGAGGGATTGGACCGGGGAGCTGTTTTTT.